This is a list of T cell receptor beta chains from one sample in a study of T cell responses to AZD1222 COVID-19 vaccine. The data were produced by immunoSEQ multiplex PCR, yet TCRdb's version contains in-frame clones alone and is incomplete. The table records around 100,000 clones, around 90% of them present only once. Here the sequenced sample was peripheral blood, taken on day 0 of AZD1222 vaccination. Source of these receptors: an adult in good health. Each CDR3 is given with its conserved first and last residue. The D gene is left open where the match is weak. Size values are once, few and many counts, or a class for expanded clones, and some rows have none.

V: TRBV9; D: .; size: .; length: 14; J: TRBJ2-7; CDR3: CASSPGGADYEQYF; DNA: TGTGCCAGCAGCCCTGGAGGGGCCGACTACGAGCAGTACTTC
V: TRBV12-3/TRBV12-4; D: .; size: .; length: 11; J: TRBJ2-1; CDR3: CASSTQDEQFF; DNA: TGTGCCAGCAGTACCCAAGACGAGCAGTTCTTC
V: TRBV6-5; D: TRBD1; size: .; length: 12; J: TRBJ2-7; CDR3: CASIDRGNEQYF; DNA: TGTGCCAGCATAGACAGGGGGAACGAGCAGTACTTC
V: TRBV5-5; D: TRBD1; size: .; length: 17; J: TRBJ1-3; CDR3: CASSAPGQGISGNTIYF; DNA: TGTGCCAGCAGCGCACCGGGACAGGGAATCTCTGGAAACACCATATATTTT
V: TRBV7-9; D: TRBD1; size: .; length: 17; J: TRBJ1-5; CDR3: CASSLTVGDREPQPQHF; DNA: TGTGCCAGCAGCTTAACCGTCGGGGACAGGGAACCTCAGCCCCAGCATTTT
V: TRBV5-1; D: .; size: .; length: 15; J: TRBJ2-1; CDR3: CASSLGYASYNEQFF; DNA: TGCGCCAGCAGCTTGGGATACGCGAGCTACAATGAGCAGTTCTTC
V: TRBV7-2; D: TRBD1; size: .; length: 14; J: TRBJ1-4; CDR3: CASSSTGSNEKLFF; DNA: TGTGCCAGCAGCTCGACAGGGTCAAATGAAAAACTGTTTTTT
V: TRBV6-2/TRBV6-3; D: .; size: .; length: 16; J: TRBJ2-3; CDR3: CASSLWRQRGSDTQYF; DNA: TGTGCCAGCAGTTTGTGGAGACAGCGAGGTTCAGATACGCAGTATTTT
V: TRBV4-1; D: TRBD2; size: once; length: 19; J: TRBJ2-1; CDR3: CASSRRTTVREPLYNEQFF; DNA: TGCGCCAGCAGCCGCCGGACTACTGTGCGGGAGCCCCTCTACAATGAGCAGTTCTTC
V: TRBV7-2; D: TRBD1; size: .; length: 16; J: TRBJ1-5; CDR3: CASSLGQGAAGQPQHF; DNA: TGTGCCAGCAGCTTAGGACAGGGGGCGGCGGGTCAGCCCCAGCATTTT
V: TRBV28; D: .; size: .; length: 14; J: TRBJ1-6; CDR3: CASSLLDTNSPLHF; DNA: TGTGCCAGCAGTTTATTGGACACCAATTCACCCCTCCACTTT
V: TRBV25-1; D: .; size: .; length: 16; J: TRBJ2-7; CDR3: CASSPEEVGVGNEQYF; DNA: TGTGCCAGCAGCCCAGAGGAGGTGGGAGTAGGGAACGAGCAGTACTTC
V: TRBV4-1; D: .; size: once; length: 12; J: TRBJ2-3; CDR3: CASSEGGDTQYF; DNA: TGCGCCAGCAGCGAGGGCGGGGATACGCAGTATTTT
V: TRBV2; D: TRBD2; size: once; length: 12; J: TRBJ2-1; CDR3: CASSPSGNEQFF; DNA: TGTGCCAGCAGCCCTAGCGGCAATGAGCAGTTCTTC
V: TRBV2; D: .; size: .; length: 12; J: TRBJ2-7; CDR3: CASIRQPAQQYF; DNA: TGTGCCAGCATCCGGCAGCCCGCACAACAGTACTTC
V: TRBV9; D: TRBD2; size: .; length: 18; J: TRBJ2-3; CDR3: CASSVVHAREGGTDTQYF; DNA: TGTGCCAGCAGCGTAGTACACGCGCGGGAGGGCGGCACAGATACGCAGTATTTT
V: TRBV5-4; D: TRBD1; size: few; length: 15; J: TRBJ1-6; CDR3: CASSLAKGANSPLHF; DNA: TGTGCCAGCAGCTTGGCCAAGGGGGCGAATTCACCCCTCCACTTT
V: TRBV2; D: TRBD1; size: .; length: 15; J: TRBJ1-2; CDR3: CASKGTGDPNYGYTF; DNA: TGTGCCAGCAAGGGGACAGGAGACCCTAACTATGGCTACACCTTC
V: TRBV6-6; D: .; size: .; length: 16; J: TRBJ1-5; CDR3: CASSYSGGTSNQPQHF; DNA: TGTGCCAGCAGTTACAGCGGGGGGACTAGCAATCAGCCCCAGCATTTT
V: TRBV7-9; D: .; size: .; length: 12; J: TRBJ1-2; CDR3: CASRLRGFGYTF; DNA: TGTGCCAGCAGGTTGAGGGGCTTCGGCTACACCTTC
V: TRBV20-1; D: .; size: once; length: 14; J: TRBJ2-1; CDR3: CSASRGSGGPVQFF; DNA: TGCAGTGCTAGTCGGGGGAGTGGAGGGCCTGTGCAGTTCTTC
V: TRBV7-9; D: TRBD1; size: .; length: 13; J: TRBJ1-2; CDR3: CASSQGGYYGYTF; DNA: TGTGCCAGCAGCCAGGGGGGGTACTATGGCTACACCTTC
V: TRBV5-8; D: .; size: .; length: 15; J: TRBJ1-4; CDR3: CASSPGGVAYEKLFF; DNA: TGTGCCAGCAGCCCCGGGGGGGTCGCATATGAAAAACTGTTTTTT
V: TRBV15; D: TRBD2; size: .; length: 17; J: TRBJ2-1; CDR3: CATSSGWTSGPYNEQFF; DNA: TGTGCCACCAGCAGTGGATGGACTAGCGGGCCCTACAATGAGCAGTTCTTC
V: TRBV6-5; D: TRBD1; size: .; length: 12; J: TRBJ1-4; CDR3: CASRGDREKLFF; DNA: TGTGCCAGCAGAGGGGACAGAGAAAAACTGTTTTTT
V: TRBV28; D: .; size: .; length: 13; J: TRBJ2-3; CDR3: CASSLSDTTTQYF; DNA: TGTGCCAGCAGTTTAAGTGACACTACAACGCAGTATTTT
V: TRBV5-1; D: .; size: .; length: 15; J: TRBJ2-3; CDR3: CASSFGRVTTDTQYF; DNA: TGCGCCAGCAGCTTCGGCAGGGTAACCACAGATACGCAGTATTTT
V: TRBV6-5; D: TRBD1; size: once; length: 13; J: TRBJ1-6; CDR3: CASSPDRARPLHF; DNA: TGTGCCAGCAGTCCGGACAGGGCCCGGCCCCTCCACTTT
V: TRBV5-4; D: TRBD2; size: .; length: 16; J: TRBJ2-1; CDR3: CASSLGGGLATDEQFF; DNA: TGTGCCAGCAGCTTGGGGGGGGGACTAGCTACCGATGAGCAGTTCTTC
V: TRBV5-8; D: .; size: .; length: 14; J: TRBJ1-2; CDR3: CASSLPSVPHGYTF; DNA: TGTGCCAGCAGCTTGCCATCGGTCCCGCATGGCTACACCTTC
V: TRBV5-1; D: .; size: once; length: 13; J: TRBJ2-1; CDR3: CASSFESISEQFF; DNA: TGCGCCAGCAGCTTCGAGTCAATTAGTGAGCAGTTCTTC
V: TRBV28; D: .; size: .; length: 15; J: TRBJ1-5; CDR3: CASLQGSYSNQPQHF; DNA: TGTGCCAGTTTACAGGGATCATATAGCAATCAGCCCCAGCATTTT
V: TRBV7-9; D: .; size: once; length: 16; J: TRBJ2-1; CDR3: CASSFTRVHQHNEQFF; DNA: TGTGCCAGCAGCTTCACCAGGGTACACCAACACAATGAGCAGTTCTTC
V: TRBV10-3; D: .; size: .; length: 17; J: TRBJ2-2; CDR3: CAISEWEGAGDTGELFF; DNA: TGTGCCATCAGTGAGTGGGAGGGGGCTGGGGACACCGGGGAGCTGTTTTTT
V: TRBV6-5; D: .; size: .; length: 14; J: TRBJ2-1; CDR3: CASSLRLLTMEQFF; DNA: TGTGCCAGCAGTTTAAGACTACTAACAATGGAGCAGTTCTTC
V: TRBV4-2; D: TRBD1; size: .; length: 13; J: TRBJ2-7; CDR3: CASSPDRGYEQYF; DNA: TGTGCCAGCAGCCCCGACAGGGGCTACGAGCAGTACTTC
V: TRBV30; D: .; size: once; length: 13; J: TRBJ2-1; CDR3: CAWSAVEIDEQFF; DNA: TGTGCCTGGAGTGCTGTCGAAATTGATGAGCAGTTCTTC
V: TRBV28; D: .; size: few; length: 12; J: TRBJ1-5; CDR3: CASWNSNQPQHF; DNA: TGTGCCAGCTGGAATAGCAATCAGCCCCAGCATTTT
V: TRBV7-8; D: .; size: .; length: 14; J: TRBJ1-1; CDR3: CASSLAPVNTEAFF; DNA: TGTGCCAGCAGCTTAGCACCGGTGAACACTGAAGCTTTCTTT
V: TRBV7-8; D: .; size: once; length: 14; J: TRBJ2-7; CDR3: CASSSRDTFYEQYF; DNA: TGTGCCAGCAGCTCGAGGGACACCTTCTACGAGCAGTACTTC
V: TRBV6-5; D: .; size: .; length: 14; J: TRBJ2-7; CDR3: CASSYGRFGYEQYF; DNA: TGTGCCAGCAGTTACGGACGGTTTGGCTACGAGCAGTACTTC
V: TRBV5-1; D: .; size: .; length: 15; J: TRBJ1-2; CDR3: CASSQSRTRNYGYTF; DNA: TGCGCCAGCAGCCAATCCCGGACCCGTAACTATGGCTACACCTTC
V: TRBV2; D: .; size: .; length: 13; J: TRBJ2-7; CDR3: CASSGTGVNEQYF; DNA: TGTGCCAGCAGTGGCACCGGGGTAAACGAGCAGTACTTC
V: TRBV30; D: .; size: .; length: 14; J: TRBJ1-5; CDR3: CAWSPLAAYQPQHF; DNA: TGTGCCTGGAGCCCGTTGGCGGCGTATCAGCCCCAGCATTTT
V: TRBV5-1; D: TRBD2; size: .; length: 15; J: TRBJ2-1; CDR3: CASSFIAGVLNEQFF; DNA: TGCGCCAGCAGCTTCATAGCGGGAGTACTCAATGAGCAGTTCTTC
V: TRBV12-5; D: TRBD2; size: .; length: 16; J: TRBJ2-2; CDR3: CASGLGPGGSTGELFF; DNA: TGTGCTAGTGGTTTGGGCCCCGGGGGGAGCACCGGGGAGCTGTTTTTT
V: TRBV5-1; D: .; size: .; length: 16; J: TRBJ1-6; CDR3: CASSLWGESANSPLHF; DNA: TGCGCCAGCAGCTTGTGGGGGGAGTCGGCAAATTCACCCCTCCACTTT